This TCR beta chain was retrieved from a study of blood T cell repertoires in COVID-19. Across the whole study: The United States, Italy and Spain provided the acute and convalescent COVID-19 samples.

In the original workflow: It was from reference gene primer amplification that nucleated cell counts were estimated. Clones were read by immunoSEQ multiplex PCR, and TCRdb kept only the in-frame ones, dropping some. V and J calls plus clone size are reproduced from that table; the DNA served to infer D and trimming. This table holds approximately 120,000 clones, roughly four fifths found once. The sequence came from a man aged 55 to 69 with acute or convalescent COVID-19. Input material: peripheral blood.

The CDR3 protein is CASSSGTGGRETQYF. The DNA of the CDR3 is TGCGCCAGCAGCTCCGGGACAGGGGGCAGAGAGACCCAGTACTTC. The chain carries TRBV5-1 and TRBJ2-5; 12 bases are a match to TRBD1. Germline trimming cut 3 bases from V and 4 bases from J; bases unmatched to any gene: 4. The CDR3 spans 15 residues. Germline CDR1 is SGHRS and CDR2 is YFSETQ.